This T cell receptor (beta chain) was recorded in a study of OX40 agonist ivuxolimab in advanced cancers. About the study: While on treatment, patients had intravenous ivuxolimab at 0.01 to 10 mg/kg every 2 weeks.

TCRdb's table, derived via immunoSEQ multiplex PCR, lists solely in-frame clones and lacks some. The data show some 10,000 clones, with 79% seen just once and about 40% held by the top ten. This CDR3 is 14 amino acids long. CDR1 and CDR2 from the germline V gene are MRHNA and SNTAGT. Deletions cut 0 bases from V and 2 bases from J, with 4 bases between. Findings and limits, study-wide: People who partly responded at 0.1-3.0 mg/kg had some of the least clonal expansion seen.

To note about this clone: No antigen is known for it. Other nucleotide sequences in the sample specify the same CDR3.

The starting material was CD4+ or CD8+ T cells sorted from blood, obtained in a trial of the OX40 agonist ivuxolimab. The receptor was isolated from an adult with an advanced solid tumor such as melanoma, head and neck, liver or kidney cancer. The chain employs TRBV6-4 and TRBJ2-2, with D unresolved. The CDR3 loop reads CASSDSSNTGELFF. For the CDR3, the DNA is TGTGCCAGCAGTGACTCTAGCAACACCGGGGAGCTGTTTTTT.